This T cell receptor beta chain was identified during a study of blood T cells in healthy people across ages. As regards this clonotype: The antigen is unknown.

Primers used in a second PCR of roughly 6 to 11 cycles were a sample-barcoded 5' primer and a J-beta primer mix. TCRdb reanalysed the 5' RACE reads using MiXCR and keeps one entry per CDR3 protein. The sample consists of about 1.1 million distinct CDR3 sequences, under 40% of them appearing once. Germline trimming cut 1 base from V and 4 bases from J; bases unmatched to any gene: 2. Looked up from germline, CDR1 is GTSNPN and CDR2 is SVGIG (reference sequence). The CDR3 sequence is 13 residues long. The study's findings and limits: Per-million-T-cell TCR beta diversity fell roughly linearly with age. The lack of PBMC sorting stopped any conclusive naive versus antigen-experienced comparison.

Total RNA was isolated from each sample in quantities of at least 5.5 micrograms. The V call is TRBV30, the J call TRBJ2-5, with 8 bases fitting TRBD1. The sequenced sample was blood. This TCR was sampled from a man aged 18 to 30 in good health. CDR3 sequence: CAWSADRGETQYF. In DNA, the CDR3 is TGTGCCTGGAGTGCAGACAGGGGAGAGACCCAGTACTTC.